These T cell receptor beta chains were read from a single sample in a study of T cells in Graves' hyperthyroidism and ophthalmopathy. Each CDR3 protein is one row after TCRdb ran MiXCR on the multiplex PCR reads. The table includes about 640,000 distinct CDR3 sequences, less than 25% detected once. The sequenced material came from blood. The receptors come from a man younger than 40 with Graves' ophthalmopathy. Both conserved end residues are part of each CDR3.

>TRBJ2-7|TRBV6-2/TRBV6-3
CASSYSVQRGAYEQYF
>TRBJ2-1|TRBV2
CADAAGQGYNEQFF
>TRBJ2-6|TRBV7-9
CASSKGQGISGANVLTF
>TRBJ2-3|TRBV27
CASSLPGLAGADTQYF
>TRBJ1-2|TRBV15
CATSRGQGSLANYGYTF
>TRBJ2-7|TRBV19
CASSGQGVSYEQYF
>TRBJ2-3|TRBV12-3/TRBV12-4
CASSFLQREGGIADTQYF
>TRBJ1-2|TRBV20-1
CSATSGGTAGYTF
>TRBJ2-5|TRBV6-2/TRBV6-3
CASSPSAGGYQETQYF
>TRBJ2-3|TRBV7-8
CASSLGSGTSGRIGVDTQYF
>TRBJ2-7|TRBV19
CASSTIRTSGSRVREQYF
>TRBJ2-5|TRBV30
CAWTGGQETQYF
>TRBJ1-2|TRBV3-1
CASSPSGVRDGYTF
>TRBJ2-2|TRBV5-1
CASKTGEGAGELFF
>TRBJ1-5|TRBV19
CASSMPRAPTNQPQHF
>TRBJ1-1|TRBV3-1
CASSAQEGNTEAFF
>TRBJ2-7|TRBV12-3/TRBV12-4
CASSGSGLQYRTEQYF
>TRBJ2-5|TRBV28
CASSPETGLAGVQGTQYF
>TRBJ2-3|TRBV13
CASSSNSEGADTQYF
>TRBJ2-5|TRBV2
CASSQEGGRARETQYF
>TRBJ1-4|TRBV11-2
CASSPDRGATNEKLFF
>TRBJ2-3|TRBV7-9
CASSLGARGAIGTQYF
>TRBJ2-1|TRBV6-2/TRBV6-3
CASSYGRLRAIYNEQFF
>TRBJ1-5|TRBV12-3/TRBV12-4
CASSFGWDRNQPQHF
>TRBJ2-3|TRBV11-2
CASSVSYGSPSSTDTQYF
>TRBJ2-2|TRBV6-1
CASRNALSGRKAGELFF
>TRBJ2-1|TRBV6-1
CASSRREGYNEQFF